The 27 T cell receptor beta chains below all came from one sample that was sequenced in a study of OX40 agonist ivuxolimab in advanced cancers. Profiling relied on immunoSEQ multiplex PCR, and the TCRdb table lists in-frame clones only, not all of them. The sample carries 65,000 to 80,000 clones, roughly 80% recorded once. The sequencing here drew on CD4+ or CD8+ T cells sorted from blood, taken in a trial of the OX40 agonist ivuxolimab. These receptors all come from an adult with an advanced solid tumor such as melanoma, head and neck, liver or kidney cancer.

The chain recombines TRBV23-1 with TRBJ2-7; 8 bases map to TRBD1. TRBV23-1 is an ORF for which the function is uncertain. The CDR3 is made up of 14 amino acids. The V and J ends lost 7 bases and 2 bases, in that order; junction bases with no gene match: 7. CDR3 DNA sequence: TGCGCCAGCACCCCGGGACAGGAGGCCTACGAGCAGTACTTC. This codes for CASTPGQEAYEQYF.

The J gene is TRBJ1-2, the V gene TRBV5-1; the match to TRBD1 covers 10 bases. The trim removed 4 bases at V and 6 bases at J, leaving 6 bases unmatched. The germline gives CDR1 SGHRS, CDR2 YFSETQ. CDR3 length equals 14 residues. The CDR3 DNA is TGCGCCAGCAGCCCTAGACAGGGGGCGGATGGCTACACCTTC. It yields the protein CASSPRQGADGYTF.

The chain links TRBV5-4 to TRBJ2-5; D assignment may be TRBD1 or TRBD2 (6 bases each). The germline V gene encodes CDR1 SGHNT and CDR2 YYREEE (reference sequence). V lost 4 bases to trimming and J lost 3 bases, with 19 bases between them. The CDR3 length is 16 residues. CDR3 DNA: TGTGCCAGCAGCCCGGAGGTTAACGGGGGCAAAGAGACCCAGTACTTC. It specifies CASSPEVNGGKETQYF.

This clone was found a few times. This chain links TRBV28 with TRBJ1-1; D is unresolved. The CDR3 length is 11 residues. The germline gives CDR1 MDHEN, CDR2 SYDVKM. Deletions cut 4 bases from V and 1 base from J, with 1 base between. CDR3 coding DNA: TGTGCCAGCAGTTCGAACACTGAAGCTTTCTTT. Protein product: CASSSNTEAFF.

CDR3 in amino acids: CASRTWAVGETQYF. The CDR3 nucleotides read TGTGCCAGCAGGACTTGGGCTGTGGGGGAGACCCAGTACTTC. The rearrangement joins TRBV6-1 to TRBJ2-5; no reliable D call. This CDR3 region has 14 residues. The V gene lost 6 bases and the J gene lost 5 bases, with 16 bases spanning the gap. Per germline, CDR1 MNHNS and CDR2 SASEGT.

The rearrangement joins TRBV2 to TRBJ1-3, with a weak D call TRBD1 (5 bases). CDR1 SNHLY and CDR2 FYNNEI come from the germline V gene. This CDR3 has 16 residues. Trimming removed 4 bases at V and 0 bases at J, with 13 bases between. CDR3 protein: CASSGGSLFSGNTIYF. The CDR3 DNA follows: TGTGCCAGCAGTGGGGGGTCTCTCTTCTCTGGAAACACCATATATTTT.

The chain couples TRBV2 to TRBJ1-2, with D possibly matching TRBD1 (6 bases). The V gene lost 6 bases and the J gene lost 2 bases, with 7 bases spanning the gap. Germline loops: CDR1 SNHLY, CDR2 FYNNEI. The CDR3 consists of 12 residues. CDR3 in DNA: TGTGCCAGCAGCACAGGGAACTATGGCTACACCTTC. It specifies CASSTGNYGYTF. The full variable domain, in which reference TRBV2 and TRBJ1-2 provide the parts outside the CDR3, is EPEVTQTPSHQVTQMGQEVILRCVPISNHLYFYWYRQILGQKVEFLVSFYNNEISEKSEIFDDQFSVERPDGSNFTLKIRSTKLEDSAMYFCASSTGNYGYTFGSGTRLTVV.

The CDR3: CASSQDRWAGYGYTF. The DNA of the CDR3 is TGTGCCAGCAGCCAAGACCGGTGGGCCGGCTATGGCTACACCTTC. The rearrangement uses TRBV14 and TRBJ1-2; D gene uncertain. The V end was cut by 0 bases, the J end by 4 bases, with 12 bases between. The CDR3 consists of 15 residues. Per the germline V gene, CDR1 is SGHDN and CDR2 is FVKESK. The variable domain in full, with the rest retrieved from reference TRBV14 and TRBJ1-2, is EAGVTQFPSHSVIEKGQTVTLRCDPISGHDNLYWYRRVMGKEIKFLLHFVKESKQDESGMPNNRFLAERTGGTYSTLKVQPAELEDSGVYFCASSQDRWAGYGYTFGSGTRLTVV.

The chain combines TRBV28 with TRBJ1-5; 10 bases map to TRBD1. CDR1 MDHEN and CDR2 SYDVKM come from the germline V gene. This CDR3 contains 15 residues. The ends lost 2 bases at V and 7 bases at J; junction bases unmatched: 5. CDR3 in DNA: TGTGCCAGCAGTTTAGAGACAGGGGGCCGGCAGCCCCAGCATTTT. The encoded protein is CASSLETGGRQPQHF.

This clone was recorded a few times. The chain is built from TRBV28 and TRBJ2-5, with TRBD2 as a possible D gene (6 bases). Germline lookup yields CDR1 MDHEN and CDR2 SYDVKM. V was shortened by 5 bases and J by 5 bases, with 18 bases between the two germline ends. The CDR3 runs 15 residues. CDR3 in amino acids: CASSPSEGGGETQYF. CDR3 bases: TGTGCCAGCAGTCCGAGTGAGGGAGGAGGGGAGACCCAGTACTTC.

V usage is TRBV10-3 and J usage is TRBJ1-1; D is unclear. Deletions cut 0 bases from V and 2 bases from J, with 10 bases between. Germline CDR1 and CDR2: ENHRY and SYGVKD. The CDR3 runs to 15 residues. Here the CDR3 DNA reads TGTGCCATCAGTGAGTCTGAGGTGGGAAACACTGAAGCTTTCTTT. Its protein product is CAISESEVGNTEAFF.

The chain employs TRBV6-1 and TRBJ1-1; TRBD1 matches 7 bases. J lost 2 bases, V lost 4 bases, and 4 bases had no gene match. This CDR3 contains 14 residues. Germline assignment: CDR1 MNHNS and CDR2 SASEGT. In nucleotides, the CDR3 is TGTGCCAGCAGTGGAAGACAGGGTAACACTGAAGCTTTCTTT. This sequence encodes CASSGRQGNTEAFF.

For this clone: A far larger clone differs by one base, so this is likely a read error. V gene TRBV4-1 combines with J gene TRBJ2-7; either TRBD1 or TRBD2 may supply D (5 bases each). The CDR3 extends over 15 amino acids. Trimming took 4 bases from V and 2 from J, leaving 15 bases between them. The germline V gene has CDR1 MGHRA and CDR2 YSYEKL. DNA for the CDR3: TGCGCCAGCAGCCTCCCGGGCCCGGGGCCCTACGAGCAGTACTTC. This translates into CASSLPGPGPYEQYF.

The chain carries TRBV18 and TRBJ1-2; D is undetermined. The CDR3 extends over 16 amino acids. Germline CDR1 reads KGHSH; CDR2 reads LQKENI. Deletions cut 1 base from V and 5 bases from J, with 17 bases between. Here the CDR3 DNA reads TGTGCCAGCTCACCACAGAGGGTTCACCAAGGTTATGGCTACACCTTC. Protein sequence: CASSPQRVHQGYGYTF. Drawing the rest from reference TRBV18 and TRBJ1-2, the complete variable domain is NAGVMQNPRHLVRRRGQEARLRCSPMKGHSHVYWYRQLPEEGLKFMVYLQKENIIDESGMPKERFSAEFPKEGPSILRIQQVVRGDSAAYFCASSPQRVHQGYGYTFGSGTRLTVV.

In nucleotides, the CDR3 is TGCGCCAGCATGCTCGGGACAGATACTCTCTATGGCTACACCTTC. Protein product: CASMLGTDTLYGYTF. The rearrangement uses TRBV10-1 and TRBJ1-2; 7 bases match TRBD1. The V gene end was trimmed by 7 bases and the J gene end by 4 bases; junction bases not matched to a gene: 12. CDR3 size: 15 residues. Germline-derived CDR1 and CDR2 are WNHNN and SYGVQD (reference sequence).

This clone was seen just once. V is TRBV29-1 and J is TRBJ1-2; a weak D match, TRBD1 (6 bases). Between the trimmed V and J ends, which lost 7 bases and 6 bases, there was a span of 15 bases. The CDR3 extends over 12 amino acids. Germline V gene sequence: CDR1 SQVTM, CDR2 ANQGSEA. CDR3 sequence: CSAYTNRDGYTF. The CDR3 bases are TGCAGCGCCTATACTAACAGGGATGGCTACACCTTC.

The chain couples TRBV7-9 to TRBJ2-2; D is possibly TRBD2 (6 bases). This CDR3 is 15 amino acids long. Trimming left V 6 bases short and J 2 bases short, with 13 bases between. CDR1 is SEHNR, CDR2 FQNEAQ, per germline (reference sequence). The CDR3 coding sequence is TGTGCCAGCAGAACAAGCGGGCAAAACACCGGGGAGCTGTTTTTT. As protein: CASRTSGQNTGELFF.

Here the CDR3 DNA reads TGTGCCAGTAGTAGGGGGCCTTCCCCGTTGGAGCAGTACTTC. Its protein is CASSRGPSPLEQYF. V is TRBV19 and J is TRBJ2-7; D is possibly TRBD1 (6 bases). Germline CDR1 reads LNHDA; CDR2 reads SQIVND (reference sequence). With 4 bases removed from V and 7 bases from J, the gap between germline ends came to 17 bases. CDR3 length: 14 amino acids.

The chain employs TRBV7-6 and TRBJ2-7, with 12 bases identical to TRBD1. V lost 4 bases to trimming and J lost 7 bases; unmatched junction nucleotides: 11. From germline, CDR1 is SGHVS and CDR2 FNYEAQ. The CDR3 covers 16 residues. CDR3 protein: CASSSSPGQGAEEQYF. The CDR3 DNA sequence: TGTGCCAGCAGCTCGAGCCCGGGACAGGGGGCGGAGGAGCAGTACTTC.

This clone was counted a few times. The V and J genes are TRBV18 and TRBJ2-5; 12 positions agree with TRBD2. Germline CDR1 KGHSH, CDR2 LQKENI. J lost 3 bases, V lost 6 bases, and 5 bases had no gene match. The CDR3 consists of 15 residues. CDR3 nucleotides: TGTGCCAGCTCGCGGACTAGCGGGACCAAAGAGACCCAGTACTTC. As protein: CASSRTSGTKETQYF.

The chain carries TRBV5-4 and TRBJ2-5; D may be TRBD1 or TRBD2 (5 bases each). Looked up from germline, CDR1 is SGHNT and CDR2 is YYREEE (reference sequence). The V end lost 4 bases, the J end lost 1 base, and 17 bases lay between the germline ends. The CDR3 extends over 16 amino acids. The CDR3 DNA follows: TGTGCCAGCAGCCAGAGGGGAGCAGGGCGCCAAGAGACCCAGTACTTC. Its translation is CASSQRGAGRQETQYF.

This chain links TRBV27 with TRBJ2-6; a possible D gene is TRBD2 (6 bases). Trimming removed 6 bases from V and 0 bases from J, with 15 bases in between. The CDR3 sequence is 17 residues long. Germline values: CDR1 MNHEY, CDR2 SMNVEV (reference sequence). In nucleotides, the CDR3 is TGTGCCAGCAGGAGATGGGACGGGAGCTCTGGGGCCAACGTCCTGACTTTC. Translating gives CASRRWDGSSGANVLTF.

The count of this clone is one. The chain joins TRBV5-8 to TRBJ2-3; 11 nucleotides align to TRBD2. CDR3 length: 15 amino acids. From germline, CDR1 is SGHTS and CDR2 YDEGEE. The trim removed 5 bases at V and 2 bases at J, leaving 4 bases unmatched. The CDR3 sequence: CASRVAGGPTDTQYF. In DNA form, the CDR3 reads TGTGCCAGCAGGGTAGCGGGGGGGCCCACAGATACGCAGTATTTT.

This clone was counted at least ten times. J is TRBJ2-7 and V is TRBV6-5; weak D call: TRBD2 (6 bases). This CDR3 is 15 amino acids long. Trimming shortened V by 5 bases and J by 2 bases, and 16 bases separated the two germline ends. Germline V CDR1 and CDR2: MNHEY, SVGAGI. CDR3 sequence (DNA): TGTGCCAGCAGTGGAGGGACCGATTTTACCTACGAGCAGTACTTC. Translated, it gives CASSGGTDFTYEQYF.

The J gene is TRBJ1-5, the V gene TRBV4-1; 8 bases match TRBD1. Trimming at V came to 2 bases and at J to 2 bases, leaving 2 bases not matched to a gene. The length of the CDR3 is 15 residues. Germline CDR1 is MGHRA and CDR2 is YSYEKL. In DNA form, the CDR3 reads TGCGCCAGCAGCCAACCGGACAGGGGCAATCAGCCCCAGCATTTT. Translation: CASSQPDRGNQPQHF.

This clone appeared a single time. The chain is built from TRBV11-2 and TRBJ2-3, with D possibly TRBD2 on 6 matching bases. V gave up 0 bases and J gave up 11 bases, with 12 bases separating them. The germline V gene has CDR1 SGHAT and CDR2 FQNNGV. The CDR3 covers 13 residues. CDR3 loop: CASSLDQTRLQYF. The CDR3 DNA sequence: TGTGCCAGCAGCTTAGATCAGACTAGGTTGCAGTATTTT.

J is TRBJ2-3 and V is TRBV30; TRBD2 matches 9 bases. The CDR3 sequence is 11 residues long. Germline CDR1 reads GTSNPN; CDR2 reads SVGIG (reference sequence). The J segment lost 10 bases and the V segment lost 4 bases, leaving 3 bases of the junction unmatched. Here the CDR3 DNA reads TGTGCCTGGATGACTAGCGGTTCGCAGTATTTT. Amino acid sequence: CAWMTSGSQYF. Full variable domain (rest looked up from reference TRBV30 and TRBJ2-3): SQTIHQWPATLVQPVGSPLSLECTVEGTSNPNLYWYRQAAGRGLQLLFYSVGIGQISSEVPQNLSASRPQDRQFILSSKKLLLSDSGFYLCAWMTSGSQYFGPGTRLTVL.